These 7 T cell receptor beta chains originate from one sample sequenced in a study of blood T cell repertoires in COVID-19. Only in-frame clones appear in the TCRdb table, and some are missing; sequencing was by immunoSEQ multiplex PCR. The sample carries some 210,000 clones, roughly 86% recorded once. Sequencing used PBMCs or T cells enriched from blood (not recorded which). The receptor source for this set is a young man with acute COVID-19.

This chain uses TRBV2 with TRBJ1-5; a weak D match, TRBD1 (5 bases). Germline V gene sequence: CDR1 SNHLY, CDR2 FYNNEI. The CDR3 loop spans 15 amino acids. V lost 8 bases and J 7 bases, leaving 21 bases between the germline ends. Written as DNA, the CDR3 is TGTGCCAGCTCCCCTTTTGGGCAGGGTGGGCAGCCCCAGCATTTT. Its protein product is CASSPFGQGGQPQHF.

This clone was detected once. The rearrangement joins TRBV6-1 to TRBJ1-1; D gene uncertain. CDR3 size: 16 residues. Trimming left V 1 base short and J 0 bases short, with 12 bases between. Germline loops: CDR1 MNHNS, CDR2 SASEGT. CDR3 sequence (DNA): TGTGCCAGCAGTGAAGGAAGACACCACATGAACACTGAAGCTTTCTTT. This translates into CASSEGRHHMNTEAFF.

The rearrangement joins TRBV27 to TRBJ2-7; TRBD1 matches 7 bases. Germline V gives CDR1 MNHEY, CDR2 SMNVEV (reference sequence). The CDR3 consists of 15 residues. Unmatched junction bases numbered 9, after V lost 6 bases and J lost 1 base. CDR3 in amino acids: CASRLRPGGSYEQYF. DNA for the CDR3: TGTGCCAGCAGGCTCCGACCAGGGGGATCCTACGAGCAGTACTTC.

The sample holds a few counts of this clone. A much larger clonotype is one base distant, so this may be a read error. Other DNA sequences within the sample encode an identical CDR3. The chain carries TRBV12-3 or TRBV12-4 and TRBJ1-1; possibly TRBD1 for D (5 bases). The V and J ends lost 3 bases and 1 base respectively, with 6 bases between them. The CDR3 is made up of 13 amino acids. The CDR3 region is CASSLGPNTEAFF. Here the CDR3 DNA reads TGTGCCAGCAGTTTGGGGCCGAACACTGAAGCTTTCTTT.

The chain employs TRBV7-2 and TRBJ2-2; D is possibly TRBD1 (5 bases). Trimming took off 2 bases at V and 1 base at J, with 5 bases between the two ends. CDR3 length: 14 amino acids. In germline, CDR1 is SGHTA, CDR2 FQGNSA. The CDR3 reads CASSLTGNTGELFF. In nucleotides, the CDR3 is TGTGCCAGCAGCTTAACAGGGAACACCGGGGAGCTGTTTTTT.

The V and J genes are TRBV14 and TRBJ2-7, with 10 bases aligning to TRBD1. V lost 4 bases and J lost 4; bases outside the gene matches: 4. The CDR3 totals 14 residues. The germline CDR1 and CDR2 sequences are SGHDN and FVKESK. The CDR3 nucleotides are TGTGCCAGCAGCCGATGGACAGGGGGGTACGAGCAGTACTTC. Its translation: CASSRWTGGYEQYF.

This chain joins TRBV10-1 and TRBJ2-2, with D maybe TRBD2 (5 bases). Germline V lookup: CDR1 WNHNN, CDR2 SYGVQD (reference sequence). The CDR3 spans 16 residues. With 6 bases removed from V and 3 bases from J, the gap between germline ends came to 17 bases. The CDR3 region has the DNA TGCGCCAGCAGCCGCGGGCCCCAAAGATACACCGGGGAGCTGTTTTTT. Translated, it gives CASSRGPQRYTGELFF.